This is a list of T cell receptor beta chains from one sample in a study of Tregs in tolerant kidney transplant recipients. Only in-frame clones appear in the TCRdb table, and some are missing; sequencing was by immunoSEQ multiplex PCR. Of 75,000 to 80,000 clones in the sample, under 95% were seen once. Sequences were derived from Tregs from blood, sampled before the transplant. All receptors derive from a human donor who received a combined kidney and bone marrow transplant. The CDR3 runs from the conserved cysteine through the conserved F or W. Each record gives: D gene, J gene, V gene, clone size, CDR3 DNA, CDR3 protein. D genes are given only for firm matches. Some rows mark clone size as missing; the rest say once, few, many or name a class of expanded clone.

>-|TRBJ1-4|TRBV18|once
TGTGCCAGCTCACAAAAACCGGGAATTTTAAGGGGTGAAAAACTGTTTTTT
CASSQKPGILRGEKLFF
>TRBD2|TRBJ2-5|TRBV11-1|-
TGTGCCAGCAGTTATAGCGGGAGTGAGACCCAGTACTTC
CASSYSGSETQYF
>-|TRBJ2-1|TRBV30|-
TGTGCCTGGAGTCGAAAAGGTAGCGGAGGCTACAATGAGCAGTTCTTC
CAWSRKGSGGYNEQFF
>TRBD1|TRBJ2-1|TRBV15|few
TGTGCCACCAGCAAGGCCGGGACAGCCCATGAGCAGTTCTTC
CATSKAGTAHEQFF
>-|TRBJ1-1|TRBV13|-
TGTGCCAGCAGCTTAGGAGGGGGCACTGAAGCTTTCTTT
CASSLGGGTEAFF
>-|TRBJ1-2|TRBV6-8|-
TGTGCCAGCAGTTTCCCCCCCGGTCGGGGTGGCTACACCTTC
CASSFPPGRGGYTF
>-|TRBJ2-1|TRBV4-2|once
TGTGCCAGCAGCCCAGGATCCGTTACTCGGGGGCGCTCCTACAATGAGCAGTTCTTC
CASSPGSVTRGRSYNEQFF
>TRBD2|TRBJ2-7|TRBV5-1|-
TGCGCCAGCCGCACTAGCGGGAGTGAGCACGAGCAGTACTTC
CASRTSGSEHEQYF
>-|TRBJ1-1|TRBV5-1|-
TGCGCCAGCAGCTTGGTGGGGATTAACACTGAAGCTTTCTTT
CASSLVGINTEAFF
>-|TRBJ1-1|TRBV27|-
TGTGCCAGCAGTCCTCGGCAACTCACTGAAGCTTTCTTT
CASSPRQLTEAFF
>TRBD1|TRBJ2-7|TRBV25-1|-
TGTGCCAGCAGTGACGACAGGGTCCACGAGCAGTACTTC
CASSDDRVHEQYF
>-|TRBJ1-1|TRBV27|-
TGTGCCAGCAGTTTAACAAGAATGAACACTGAAGCTTTCTTT
CASSLTRMNTEAFF
>-|TRBJ2-7|TRBV7-2|-
TGTGCCAGCAGCCCGGGGTACGAGCAGTACTTC
CASSPGYEQYF
>-|TRBJ1-4|TRBV7-2|-
TGTGCCAGCAGCTCTTATGGTGAAAAACTGTTTTTT
CASSSYGEKLFF
>-|TRBJ2-7|TRBV28|-
TGTGCCACCAATTGGGTCACGGGAAGGAGGGAGCAGTACTTC
CATNWVTGRREQYF
>TRBD1|TRBJ1-3|TRBV7-7|-
TGTGCCAGCAGCCCACCAGGGGGGTTCCACACCATATATTTT
CASSPPGGFHTIYF
>-|TRBJ2-7|TRBV9|-
TGTGCCAGCAGCGTGGCGGGACTCGCGTACGAGCAGTACTTC
CASSVAGLAYEQYF
>-|TRBJ1-5|TRBV5-1|-
TGCGCCAGCAGCTTGGACGGGGATAGCAATCAGCCCCAGCATTTT
CASSLDGDSNQPQHF
>TRBD2|TRBJ2-1|TRBV2|once
TGTGCCAGCACCTATACTAGCGGGAGGGCCGATGAGCAGTTCTTC
CASTYTSGRADEQFF
>TRBD2|TRBJ2-7|TRBV27|-
TGTGCCAGCAGTTTATCGATACGGACTAGCGGGAACTCCTACGAGCAGTACTTC
CASSLSIRTSGNSYEQYF
>-|TRBJ2-5|TRBV2|-
TGTGCCAGCAGTGGAGGTGATGGGACCCAGTACTTC
CASSGGDGTQYF
>TRBD2|TRBJ2-1|TRBV2|-
TGTGCCAGCTCCGGTCTAGCGGGTAGCTCCTACAATGAGCAGTTCTTC
CASSGLAGSSYNEQFF
>-|TRBJ2-1|TRBV28|-
TGTGCCAGCAGTTTATCCCGACAGGAACCGAGCTACAATGAGCAGTTCTTC
CASSLSRQEPSYNEQFF
>TRBD1|TRBJ2-2|TRBV11-2|-
TGTGCCAGCAGCCTGGGGACAGGGATTACCGGGGAGCTGTTTTTT
CASSLGTGITGELFF
>TRBD2|TRBJ2-7|TRBV19|-
TGTGCCAGTAGTCGACCCCCACTAGCGGGAGTATGGTACGAGCAGTACTTC
CASSRPPLAGVWYEQYF
>-|TRBJ1-2|TRBV6-1|-
TGTGCCAGCAGGACTATCTCCGCTAACTATGGCTACACCTTC
CASRTISANYGYTF
>-|TRBJ1-1|TRBV28|-
TGTGCCAGTACCATTCTCACTGAAGCTTTCTTT
CASTILTEAFF
>TRBD1|TRBJ2-7|TRBV11-2|-
TGTGCCAGCAGCCCCGGGACAGGACGTTACGAGCAGTACTTC
CASSPGTGRYEQYF
>-|TRBJ2-2|TRBV11-2|-
TGTGCCAGCCAAAAAACGGGCACCGGGGAGCTGTTTTTT
CASQKTGTGELFF
>TRBD1|TRBJ1-6|TRBV28|-
TGTGCCAGCAGTCCCCGGGACAGGCAAACCCCATATAATTCACCCCTCCACTTT
CASSPRDRQTPYNSPLHF
>TRBD1|TRBJ1-2|TRBV11-2|-
TGTGCCAGCAGCTTATCTACAGGGGATAATGGCTACACCTTC
CASSLSTGDNGYTF
>-|TRBJ1-3|TRBV28|-
TGTGCCAGCAGTTTAAGGGGGGTGTTGGGGTTCTCTGGAAACACCATATATTTT
CASSLRGVLGFSGNTIYF
>-|TRBJ1-4|TRBV25-1|once
TGTGCCAGCAGGGTGACCGGAATGGGACCTTCAACTAATGAAAAACTGTTTTTT
CASRVTGMGPSTNEKLFF
>-|TRBJ2-2|TRBV7-3|-
TGTGCCAGCAGCTTAATTCCCCCAGCGGCCGTGAACACCGGGGAGCTGTTTTTT
CASSLIPPAAVNTGELFF
>-|TRBJ1-5|TRBV28|once
TGTGCCAGCTTACTTGGGGGGGGATCCCAGCCCCAGCATTTT
CASLLGGGSQPQHF
>-|TRBJ1-2|TRBV29-1|-
TGCAGCGTCGACATATTGGGAGGCTACACCTTC
CSVDILGGYTF
>TRBD1|TRBJ2-7|TRBV27|-
TGTGCCAGCAAACGGACAGGGGCGGACGTCTACGAGCAGTACTTC
CASKRTGADVYEQYF
>-|TRBJ1-1|TRBV11-3|-
TGTGCCAGCAGCTTGGGCACAGGGAACACTGAAGCTTTCTTT
CASSLGTGNTEAFF
>-|TRBJ1-1|TRBV28|-
TGTGCCAGCAGCAGCCCCCAGGGGTGGAACACTGAAGCTTTCTTT
CASSSPQGWNTEAFF
>-|TRBJ2-2|TRBV28|-
TGTGCCAGCACCAGGATGGGGGAGCTGTTTTTT
CASTRMGELFF
>TRBD2|TRBJ2-7|TRBV7-6|-
TGTGCCAGCAGCTCCGGACTAGCGGGTGGCCGTTACGAGCAGTACTTC
CASSSGLAGGRYEQYF
>-|TRBJ2-7|TRBV11-2|-
TGTGCCAGCAGCTTCGGGACGGGGGATTACGAGCAGTACTTC
CASSFGTGDYEQYF
>-|TRBJ2-2|TRBV7-9|-
TGTGCCAGCAGCCCCAGAGGTAACGGGGAGCTGTTTTTT
CASSPRGNGELFF
>TRBD1|TRBJ2-7|TRBV4-1|-
TGCGCCAGCAGCCAAGGGGACAGATCCTACGAGCAGTACTTC
CASSQGDRSYEQYF
>-|TRBJ1-2|TRBV5-1|few
TGCGCCAGCAGCTTGGCGACCGCTAACTATGGCTACACCTTC
CASSLATANYGYTF
>-|TRBJ2-1|TRBV12-2|-
TGTGCAAGTCGCTCCGACTCGACTAGCGGGAGTATCTATGAGCAGTTCTTC
CASRSDSTSGSIYEQFF
>-|TRBJ2-5|TRBV4-2|once
TGTGCCAGCAGCCAAGATAGGCGGTCTGGGGCCTTCCAAGAGACCCAGTACTTC
CASSQDRRSGAFQETQYF
>TRBD2|TRBJ2-5|TRBV4-2|-
TGTGCCAGCAAGGGGGGTCGAGCGGGAGGCCAAGAGACCCAGTACTTC
CASKGGRAGGQETQYF
>-|TRBJ1-1|TRBV18|-
TGTGCCAGCTCACCCAGGGTCTCCCCTATCAACACTGAAGCTTTCTTT
CASSPRVSPINTEAFF
>-|TRBJ1-5|TRBV6-4|-
TGTGCCAGCAGGCCTACGGACCTCCCTAGGTCGCCCCAGCATTTT
CASRPTDLPRSPQHF
>TRBD1|TRBJ2-7|TRBV6-5|-
TGTGCCAGCAGACCCGGGACAGGGGGCTTGGACGAGCAGTACTTC
CASRPGTGGLDEQYF
>-|TRBJ1-2|TRBV27|-
TGTGCCAGCACTCAATCGGCCCAGGGGTTTTCCGACTATGGCTACACCTTC
CASTQSAQGFSDYGYTF
>-|TRBJ2-1|TRBV29-1|-
TGCAGCGTTGTAAAGGGTTACAGTGAGCAGTTCTTC
CSVVKGYSEQFF
>-|TRBJ1-1|TRBV7-9|few
TGTGCCAGCAGTTCCAGGGCCCCCGTCACTGAAGCTTTCTTT
CASSSRAPVTEAFF
>-|TRBJ1-4|TRBV5-1|-
TGCGCCAGCAGCTTTCAGGGGTCTGGAGAAAAACTGTTTTTT
CASSFQGSGEKLFF
>TRBD2|TRBJ2-3|TRBV11-2|-
TGTGCCAGCAAGGGACTAACCACAGATACGCAGTATTTT
CASKGLTTDTQYF
>-|TRBJ1-4|TRBV30|-
TGTGCCTGGAGACTCCTGGAAAAACTGTTTTTT
CAWRLLEKLFF
>TRBD1|TRBJ2-7|TRBV5-1|once
TGCGCCAGCAGCGAAGGGTCCGGGACAGGGGTCTACGAGCAGTACTTC
CASSEGSGTGVYEQYF
>-|TRBJ1-5|TRBV29-1|-
TGCAGCGTCGGCGGGGGGGGGAATCAGCCCCAGCATTTT
CSVGGGGNQPQHF
>TRBD2|TRBJ2-7|TRBV2|-
TGTGCCAGCAGTTTACGACTAGCGGGCTACGAGCAGTACTTC
CASSLRLAGYEQYF